Described below is a single T cell receptor beta chain sequence and its context. The data belong to a study of shared clonotypes between healthy human individuals. The CDR3 covers 15 residues. Germline V gene sequence: CDR1 MDHEN, CDR2 SYDVKM. V was trimmed by 1 base and J by 4 bases, leaving 8 bases between them. In the naive CD8 group, cells lacked CD45RO and were positively selected for CCR7, so terminally differentiated effector memory CD45RA+ cells were left out. Replicate PCRs run on sorted subsets employed roughly 180 ng DNA, 25,000 to 35,000 T cell genomes. The protocol was immunoSEQ multiplex PCR, while the TCRdb copy is restricted to in-frame clones and leaves out a portion. The sample contains approximately 2,000,000 clones, around 93% of which appear only once.

The sequenced material came from naive CD8+ T cells from PBMCs. The TCR comes from a man between 18 and 35 years old in good health. Some clones in this sample may be carry-over from other donors' samples. This chain uses TRBV28 with TRBJ2-6, with TRBD1 as a possible D gene (6 bases). CDR3 in amino acids: CASSLYRAGANVLTF. The CDR3 DNA reads as TGTGCCAGCAGTTTATACAGGGCGGGGGCCAACGTCCTGACTTTC.